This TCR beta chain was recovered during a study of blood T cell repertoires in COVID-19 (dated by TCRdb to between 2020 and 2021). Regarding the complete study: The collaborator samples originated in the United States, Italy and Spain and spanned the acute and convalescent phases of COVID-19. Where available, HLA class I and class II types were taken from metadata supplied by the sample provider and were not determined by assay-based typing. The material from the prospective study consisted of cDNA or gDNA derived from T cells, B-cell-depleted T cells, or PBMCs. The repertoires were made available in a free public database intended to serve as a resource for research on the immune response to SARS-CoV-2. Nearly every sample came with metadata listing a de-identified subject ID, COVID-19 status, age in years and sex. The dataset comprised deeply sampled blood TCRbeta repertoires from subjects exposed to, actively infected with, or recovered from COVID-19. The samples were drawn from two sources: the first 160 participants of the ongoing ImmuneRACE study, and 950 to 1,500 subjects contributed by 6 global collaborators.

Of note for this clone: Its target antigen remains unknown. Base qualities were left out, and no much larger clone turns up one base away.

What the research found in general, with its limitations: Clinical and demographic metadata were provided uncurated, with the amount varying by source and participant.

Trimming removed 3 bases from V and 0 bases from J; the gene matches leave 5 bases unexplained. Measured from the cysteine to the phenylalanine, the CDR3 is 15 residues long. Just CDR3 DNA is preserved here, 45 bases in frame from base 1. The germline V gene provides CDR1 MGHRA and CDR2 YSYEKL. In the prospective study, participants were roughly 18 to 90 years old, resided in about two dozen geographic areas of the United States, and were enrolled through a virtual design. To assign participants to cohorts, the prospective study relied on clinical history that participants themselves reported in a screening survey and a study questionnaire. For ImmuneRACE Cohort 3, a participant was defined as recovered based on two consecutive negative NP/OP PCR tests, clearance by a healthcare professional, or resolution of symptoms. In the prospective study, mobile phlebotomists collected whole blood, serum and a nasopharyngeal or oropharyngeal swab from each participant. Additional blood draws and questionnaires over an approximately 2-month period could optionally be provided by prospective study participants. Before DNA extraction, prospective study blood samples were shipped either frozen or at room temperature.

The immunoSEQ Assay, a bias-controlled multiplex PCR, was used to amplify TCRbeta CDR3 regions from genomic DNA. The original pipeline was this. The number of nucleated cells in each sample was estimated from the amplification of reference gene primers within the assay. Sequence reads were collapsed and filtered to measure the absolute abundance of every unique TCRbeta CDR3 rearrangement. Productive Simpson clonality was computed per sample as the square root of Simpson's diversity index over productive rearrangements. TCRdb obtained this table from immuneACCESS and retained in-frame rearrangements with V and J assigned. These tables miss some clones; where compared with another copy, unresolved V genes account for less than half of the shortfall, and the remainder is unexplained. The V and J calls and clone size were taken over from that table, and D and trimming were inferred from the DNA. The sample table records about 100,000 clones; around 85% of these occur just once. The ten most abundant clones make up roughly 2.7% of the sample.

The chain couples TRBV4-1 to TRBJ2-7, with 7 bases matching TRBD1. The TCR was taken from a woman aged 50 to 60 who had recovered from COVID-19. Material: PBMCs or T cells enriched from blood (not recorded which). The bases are TGCGCCAGCAGCCAGATCCGGGACAGCTCCTACGAGCAGTACTTC. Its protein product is CASSQIRDSSYEQYF.